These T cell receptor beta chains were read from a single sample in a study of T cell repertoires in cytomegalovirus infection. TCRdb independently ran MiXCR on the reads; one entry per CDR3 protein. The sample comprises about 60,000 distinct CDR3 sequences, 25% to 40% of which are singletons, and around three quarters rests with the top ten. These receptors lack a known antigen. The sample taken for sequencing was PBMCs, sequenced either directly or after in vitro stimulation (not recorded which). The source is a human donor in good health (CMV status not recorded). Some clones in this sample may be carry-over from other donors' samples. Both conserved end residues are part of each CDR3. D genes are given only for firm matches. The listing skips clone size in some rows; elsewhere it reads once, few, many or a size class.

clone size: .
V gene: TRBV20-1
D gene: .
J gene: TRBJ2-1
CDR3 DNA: TGCAGTGCCCGCCGCGGTTTGGACTCCTACAATGAGCAGTTCTTC
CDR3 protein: CSARRGLDSYNEQFF

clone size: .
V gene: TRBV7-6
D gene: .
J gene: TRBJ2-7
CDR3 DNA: TGTGCCAGCAGCTTAGAGGATGGCGGATCCTACGAGCAGTACTTC
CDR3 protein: CASSLEDGGSYEQYF

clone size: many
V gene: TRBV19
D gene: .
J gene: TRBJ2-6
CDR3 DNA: TGTGCCAGTAGAGAACTGGTGCGCTCTGGGGCCAACGTCCTGACTTTC
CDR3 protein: CASRELVRSGANVLTF

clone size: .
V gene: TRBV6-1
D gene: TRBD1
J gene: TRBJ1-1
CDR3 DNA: TGTGCCGGCGGATACAGGGGCACTGAAGCTTTCTTT
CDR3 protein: CAGGYRGTEAFF

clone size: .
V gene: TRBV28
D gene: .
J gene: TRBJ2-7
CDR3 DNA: TGTGCCAGCAGTTTATTAGCCGGGAACGAGCAGTACTTC
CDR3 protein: CASSLLAGNEQYF

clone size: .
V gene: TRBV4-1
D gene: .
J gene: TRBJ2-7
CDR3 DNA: TGCGCCAGCAGCCAAGTCGGCAGGTCCTACGAGCAGTACTTC
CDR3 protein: CASSQVGRSYEQYF

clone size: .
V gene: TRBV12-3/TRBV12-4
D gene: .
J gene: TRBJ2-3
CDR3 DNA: TGTGCCAGACCAGGGGTTAGGTGCACAGATACGCAGTATTTT
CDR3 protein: CARPGVRCTDTQYF

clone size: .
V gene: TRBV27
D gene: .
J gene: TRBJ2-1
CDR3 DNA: TGTGCCAGCAGTTTATCGAAGGGCAGGGGTAGGAGGTACAATGAGCAGTTCTTC
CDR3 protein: CASSLSKGRGRRYNEQFF

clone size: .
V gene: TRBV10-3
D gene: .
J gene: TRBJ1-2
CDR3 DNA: TGTGCCATCATGAACGACCCTACTAACTATGGCTACACCTTC
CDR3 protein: CAIMNDPTNYGYTF

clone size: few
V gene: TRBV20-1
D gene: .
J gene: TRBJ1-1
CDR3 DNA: TGCAGTGCTAGCAGGTGGACTGAAGCTTTCTTT
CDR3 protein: CSASRWTEAFF

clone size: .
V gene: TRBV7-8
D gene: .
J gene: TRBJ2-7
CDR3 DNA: TGTGCCAGCAGCTTAGCGGTCCGCTACGAGCAGTACTTC
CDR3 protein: CASSLAVRYEQYF

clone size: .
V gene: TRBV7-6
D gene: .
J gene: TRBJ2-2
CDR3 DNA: TGTGCCAGCAGTCTAGGCCCTTTTGGGACCGGGGAGCTGTTTTTT
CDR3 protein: CASSLGPFGTGELFF

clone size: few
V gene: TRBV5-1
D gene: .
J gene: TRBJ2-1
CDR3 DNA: TGCGCCAGCAGCTTCCGGGGGCGCGAGAATGAGCAGTTCTTC
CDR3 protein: CASSFRGRENEQFF

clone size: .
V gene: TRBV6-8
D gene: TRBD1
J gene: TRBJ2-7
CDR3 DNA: TGTGCCAGCAGTCCCCGGGACAGGGGGCTGTACGAGCAGTACTTC
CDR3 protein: CASSPRDRGLYEQYF

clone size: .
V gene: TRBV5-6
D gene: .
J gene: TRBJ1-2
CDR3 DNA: TGTGCCAGCAGCTTCGGGCTAGGGGCAGAGAATGGCTACACCTTC
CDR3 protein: CASSFGLGAENGYTF

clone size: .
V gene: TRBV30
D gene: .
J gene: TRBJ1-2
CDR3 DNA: TGTGCCTGGAGTTACCTCGGCGGCTATGGCTACACCTTC
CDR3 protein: CAWSYLGGYGYTF

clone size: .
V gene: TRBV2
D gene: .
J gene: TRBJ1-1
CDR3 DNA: TGTGCCAGCGCGAGAACGGGGGGCACTGAAGCTTTCTTT
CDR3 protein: CASARTGGTEAFF

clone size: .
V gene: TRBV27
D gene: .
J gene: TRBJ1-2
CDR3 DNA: TGTGCCAGCAGTTTTAATGGCGGCTACACCTTC
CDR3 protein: CASSFNGGYTF

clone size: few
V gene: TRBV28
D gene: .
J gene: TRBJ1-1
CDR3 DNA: TGTGCCACCATGGGGGTGCTCGGTGAAGCTTTCTTT
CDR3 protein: CATMGVLGEAFF

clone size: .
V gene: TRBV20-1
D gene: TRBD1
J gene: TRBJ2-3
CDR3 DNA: TGCAGTGCTCACCGGGACAGGGACATCACATATACGCAGTATTTT
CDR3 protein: CSAHRDRDITYTQYF

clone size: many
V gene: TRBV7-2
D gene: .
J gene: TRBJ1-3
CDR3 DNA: TGTGCCAGCAGCTTGGAAGGGCTCAGCACCATATATTTT
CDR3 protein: CASSLEGLSTIYF

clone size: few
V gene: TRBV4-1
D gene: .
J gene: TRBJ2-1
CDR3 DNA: TGCGCCAGCACCCCGGGGAGCTCCTACAATGAGCAGTTCTTC
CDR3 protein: CASTPGSSYNEQFF

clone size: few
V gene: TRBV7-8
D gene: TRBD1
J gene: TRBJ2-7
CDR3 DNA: TGTGCCAGCAGCTTAGTCGCGCGACAGGGAGTAGTCGAGCAGTACTTC
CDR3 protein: CASSLVARQGVVEQYF

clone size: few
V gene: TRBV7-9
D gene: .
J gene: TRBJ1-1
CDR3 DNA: TGTGCCACTAAAGATGGGGGCACTGAAGCTTTCTTT
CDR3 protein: CATKDGGTEAFF

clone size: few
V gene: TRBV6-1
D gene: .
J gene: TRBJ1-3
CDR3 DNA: TGTGCCAGCAGTGAAGTTGGGGCACTCTCTGGAAACACCATATATTTT
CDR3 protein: CASSEVGALSGNTIYF

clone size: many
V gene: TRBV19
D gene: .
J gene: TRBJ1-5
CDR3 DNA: TGTGCCAGTAGTATACTCTTAGGTCAGGACCAGCCCCAGCATTTT
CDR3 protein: CASSILLGQDQPQHF

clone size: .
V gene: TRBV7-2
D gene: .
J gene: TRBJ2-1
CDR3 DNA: TGTGCCAGCAGCTTAACTACCGATGAGCAGTTCTTC
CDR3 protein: CASSLTTDEQFF

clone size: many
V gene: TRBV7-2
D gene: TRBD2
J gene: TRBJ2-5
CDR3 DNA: TGTGCCAGCAGCACCCGTAGCGGGATCCAATCCGGGGAGACCCAGTACTTC
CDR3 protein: CASSTRSGIQSGETQYF